This TCR beta chain originates from a study of cytomegalovirus exposure and HLA in healthy donors (dated by TCRdb to between 2016 and 2019). At the level of the whole study: An earlier analysis of several hundred of the donors reported 276 Gb of sequence data and 117 million unique TCR beta sequences from 150 million to 200 million T cells. Approximately 300 gigabases of sequencing data and approximately 84 million unique TCR sequences were included in an early release covering 550 to 650 HLA-typed donors. Of the 300 to 450 genotyped donors, 80% to 90% were placed in the genetic ancestry cluster associated with self-reported Caucasian donors. The aim of the study was to test whether cataloging public T cell receptors could identify signatures of past pathogen exposure. Using immunosequencing, the study profiled T cell repertoires from some 670 subjects and related those repertoires to cytomegalovirus serostatus. Along with the approximately 700-subject first cohort, a separate validation cohort of about 110 different subjects was used. To predict cytomegalovirus infection status, the study brought together high-throughput TCR immunosequencing, statistical association of individual TCRs with disease status, and machine learning. A later analysis re-analyzed previously published TCR beta repertoires from roughly 630 donors and added high-resolution HLA genotyping to study TCR occurrence patterns. Rather than drawing on any new phenotypic data, the later analysis identified candidate immune exposures from TCR beta sequences and the way those sequences occurred across donors. In an earlier analysis of over 550 of the donors, high-throughput TCR beta sequencing was used to judge whether each TCR beta V gene segment behaved as functional or pseudogenic. Donor age, sex, ethnicity and CMV serostatus were collected together with the repertoire data. Genome-wide SNP genotypes for about 65% of the 666 donors were used in a later genetic analysis, which treated that subset as a discovery cohort. Every repertoire in the discovery cohort had been generated on one and the same sequencing platform. HLA typing included class I and class II loci at four-digit resolution. Typing coverage varied by locus: roughly 620-640 donors for A, B, C, DRB1 and DQB1; roughly 520 for DQA1; around 610 for DPA1; 450 to 480 for DPB1. Roughly 5 DR-DQ haplotypes were handled as single units for association and clustering, since linkage in the cohort was strong. Among a few hundred genotyped donors of the cohort, an average of around 240,000 unique TCR beta nucleotide sequences were sequenced per donor, roughly 20% of them non-productive.

The paper as a whole reports these results and caveats: In a later analysis, HLA-associated TCR beta chains were found to be more clonally expanded and to have lower generation probabilities than equally common non-associated chains. The study gave a list of some 150 TCR beta chains associated with cytomegalovirus. The presence/absence analyses assumed that sequencing depth was roughly uniform across donors, and that assumption may not be true. Correlated functional status among segregating V segments might be attributable to linkage disequilibrium, but an unknown experimental factor could not be ruled out. In both the original and validation cohorts, the classifier was reported to diagnose cytomegalovirus status with high specificity and sensitivity. Most CMV-associated TCR beta chains appeared to be HLA-restricted in a later analysis, and the HLA associations seemed to be driven largely by CMV exposure. According to the authors, the approach could potentially be generalized to other disease states and immunological phenotypes. The sequencing pipeline was judged likely to have produced a cluster of highly shared sequence variants as a technical artifact. V-gene and J-gene trimming of TCR beta chains was associated with a missense DCLRE1C variant in a later genetic analysis, and the association was replicated in an independent cohort. An earlier analysis of approximately 530 of the donors showed that most TCR beta V segments appeared in productive rearrangements either about 87% or about 30% of the time, which broadly matched IMGT annotations. The cohort was sequenced for TCR beta chains only, and without alpha or paired-chain data the features that could be detected were limited. Immune exposure information for the cohort was limited to CMV serostatus. The earlier analysis of approximately 540 of the donors excluded some 16 rarely observed V segments, including chromosome 9 orphons, because counts were too low. In vitro tests confirmed that a few of the cytomegalovirus-associated TCR beta chains recognize cytomegalovirus antigens. Specific HLA alleles were associated with some 15,000 TCR beta sequences at a false discovery rate of 0.05 in a later analysis. According to a later genetic analysis, donors in an Asian-associated ancestry cluster had fewer N-insertions in productive TCRs than the roughly 670-donor mean. Several of the top co-occurrence clusters appeared to be linked to parvovirus B19, influenza, CMV and Epstein-Barr virus, according to a later analysis. Because the 87-base-pair reads could not distinguish some IMGT-functional V segments, including TRBV6-2 and TRBV6-3, those segments were excluded. In a later analysis, the rate of TCR association differed among HLA loci, with DRB1 alleles having the most associated TCRs and HLA-C alleles having the fewest. A further reported finding was that TCR beta sequences accurately predicted the HLA-A and HLA-B alleles for most subjects in the first cohort. Because some donors lacked HLA typing at each locus, the association tests relied only on the typed subset. When HLA alleles, especially DR and DQ, strongly co-occurred, TCR associations were difficult to assign to individual alleles. Most TCR sequences were seen in very few donors, while some public TCRs were found in many individuals.

Comment on this clone: Which antigen it targets is not known. It has no much larger one-base neighbor in the sample; base qualities were not kept.

The cohort comprised some 680 healthy bone marrow donors. Cohort members were all nominally healthy when sampled, although unrecorded immune exposures were likely present. The donor was CMV seropositive and belonged to the group of 250 to 300 seropositive cohort members. A peripheral blood sample was provided by each donor, and peripheral blood mononuclear cells were used for TCR beta sequencing. Genomic DNA extraction from the blood cell samples was performed with the Qiagen DNeasy Blood Extraction Kit. Taken from the germline V gene, the CDR1 and CDR2 loops are MGHRA and YSYEKL. Trimming removed 4 bases from V and 1 base from J, leaving 9 bases between the germline ends. The cysteine opens and the phenylalanine closes a CDR3 of 14 amino acids. Kept here is only the CDR3 DNA, which spans 42 bases and is read in frame from base 1. The method behind the library was the immunoSEQ multiplex PCR assay. For the multiplex PCR, a mixture combining 60 forward primers for TCR Vbeta segments and 13 reverse primers for TCR Jbeta segments was used. A multiplex PCR assay on genomic DNA amplified the CDR3 region of rearranged TCR beta genes. The amplified TCR beta libraries were sequenced on the Illumina HiSeq System as 87-base-pair reads. Per the original workflow: A later analysis tallied around 87 million unique TCR beta chains across the 660 or so repertoires, and approximately 9.9 million of those chains were shared by two or more donors. Raw reads were error-corrected and collapsed into unique sequences by a nearest-neighbor algorithm in which closely related sequences were merged to remove PCR and sequencing errors. To assign V, D and J gene segments, CDR3 sequences were aligned to IMGT reference sequences. For a sequence to be retained, a match of at least six nucleotides was required to both a V gene segment and a J gene segment. A rearrangement counted as productive if the CDR3 had no stop codons and remained in frame with V and J, and every other rearrangement counted as non-productive. Following IMGT convention, CDR3 was defined as the stretch from the second conserved V-encoded cysteine to the conserved J-encoded phenylalanine. Sequences without an unambiguous match to a single V gene segment were excluded from the earlier analysis of 500 to 700 of the donors. In an earlier analysis of a few hundred of the donors, V segments were called functional above 56.7% productive rearrangements and were called segregating when the between-donor standard deviation exceeded 5%. A statistical classification framework was built for diagnosing cytomegalovirus status from the catalog of TCR beta chain sequences. V and J gene assignment, in a later analysis, came from comparing TCR nucleotide sequences with IMGT/GENE-DB human TR gene sequences. In a later analysis, CDR3 sequences and most-parsimonious VDJ recombination scenarios were assigned using the TCRdist pipeline. In a later analysis, every TCR beta chain was defined by the combination of its CDR3 amino acid sequence and its V-gene family, and reads without a unique V-gene family were dropped. To address suspected cross-contamination and a sequencing artifact, a later analysis removed several hundred highly shared, low-generation-probability nucleotide sequences. For each public chain, a later analysis derived a clonal expansion index from normalized ranks of inferred template counts within each repertoire. Generation probabilities in a later analysis came from a VDJ recombination model fitted to out-of-frame rearrangements, and those results were checked against IGoR. Hypergeometric tests were used in a later analysis to score TCR-TCR, TCR-HLA and TCR-CMV co-occurrence, with a repertoire-size bias correction applied to the TCR pairs. A later analysis estimated false discovery rates by permuting HLA or CMV assignments 20 times. In a later analysis, co-occurring TCRs were grouped using DBSCAN, with TCRdist sequence similarity added in when clustering inside HLA-allele-positive subsets. Repertoires with fewer than 30,000 or more than 120,000 public chains were left out of co-occurrence clustering, as were five repertoires with anomalous nucleotide sharing. TCRdb obtained this table from immuneACCESS and retained in-frame rearrangements with V and J assigned. These tables miss some clones; where compared with another copy, unresolved V genes account for less than half of the shortfall, and the remainder is unexplained. V and J calls and clone size are given by that table; D and trimming were obtained from the DNA. The sample table contains around 91,000 clones; only one count was recorded for around nine tenths of them. 9.2% of the sample lies in the top ten.

The clonotype comes from a man younger than 40 in good health and CMV-seropositive. The chain links TRBV4-1 with TRBJ2-3, with a weak D call of TRBD2 (6 bases match). Sequencing was carried out using PBMCs. The sequenced DNA is TGCGCCAGCAGCCTGCCGGGGGGCACAGATACGCAGTATTTT. Its protein reads: CASSLPGGTDTQYF.